This note documents a single TCR beta chain sequence. The antigen remains undetermined. The sample is drawn from a study of beta chain features in type 1 diabetes. Expressed TCRB transcripts were sequenced because the isolated RNA had all been reverse transcribed beforehand. Assay used: immunoSEQ multiplex PCR; TCRdb lists only in-frame clones, some missing. Of roughly 340,000 clones detected, 13% appear once; the ten largest clones hold around 0.016%. Germline V gene lookup returns CDR1 GTSNPN and CDR2 SVGIG (reference sequence). V dropped 2 bases and J dropped 1 base, with 8 bases sitting between them. This CDR3 region has 14 residues. General study results and limits: For type 1 diabetes patients, VDJ junctions showed fewer insertions and more deletions. In every one of the four CD4+ subsets, TCRB CDR3s were moderately but significantly shorter in Type 1 diabetes patients.

The specimen was naive CD4+ T cells from blood. V is TRBV30 and J is TRBJ2-2; D is unresolved. This clonotype originated in a young woman with type 1 diabetes. CDR3 sequence (DNA): TGTGCCTGGAGTATTAGCAGGAACACCGGGGAGCTGTTTTTT. This codes for CAWSISRNTGELFF.